The rows below give T cell receptor beta chains drawn from one sample of a study of blood T cell repertoires in COVID-19. Generated by immunoSEQ multiplex PCR, the TCRdb table keeps only in-frame clones and is missing some. The profile shows fewer than 400,000 clones, roughly 88% of them singletons. Specimen: peripheral blood. The receptors were gathered from a woman aged 30 to 39 with COVID-19, enrolled during active disease. CDR3s include the opening cysteine and the closing phenylalanine or tryptophan. The order of the fields is D gene, J gene, V gene, CDR3 protein. The D gene is left open where the match is weak.

TRBD1 TRBJ1-4 TRBV5-1 CASSLGTANEKLFF
NA TRBJ2-7 TRBV3-1/TRBV3-2 CASSQEEGGLITYEQYF
NA TRBJ1-3 TRBV6-5 CASSSPQGAGNTIYF
NA TRBJ2-3 TRBV29-1 CSATISGSTDTQYF
TRBD2 TRBJ2-7 TRBV7-9 CASDTDAGASYEQYF
NA TRBJ1-1 TRBV27 CASRRNTEAFF
NA TRBJ1-3 TRBV27 CASSDTVSGNTIYF
TRBD1 TRBJ1-5 TRBV19 CASSMAQGGNQPQHF
TRBD2 TRBJ2-7 TRBV4-2 CASSQVAGDSYEQYF
NA TRBJ2-3 TRBV14 CASSQVQTSYTQYF
TRBD1 TRBJ2-2 TRBV5-1 CASSPGQGPNTGELFF
NA TRBJ1-1 TRBV29-1 CSVDRGQNTEAFF
NA TRBJ2-7 TRBV7-8 CASSLPPGEQYF
TRBD2 TRBJ2-1 TRBV24-1 CATSDHRTSGGVGEQFF
TRBD1 TRBJ1-5 TRBV6-1 CASSEKSTGASNQPQHF
TRBD2 TRBJ2-3 TRBV11-3 CASSLDASGSTDTQYF
NA TRBJ1-1 TRBV5-4 CASSLFQTGNTEAFF
TRBD1 TRBJ1-2 TRBV2 CASSEGDRINYGYTF
TRBD1 TRBJ2-7 TRBV3-1/TRBV3-2 CASSQVDREYEQYF
NA TRBJ2-3 TRBV5-1 CASSSQLSSTDTQYF
TRBD1 TRBJ2-7 TRBV7-9 CATSPTGGSYEQYF
TRBD1 TRBJ1-1 TRBV5-5 CASSLGTGTNTEAFF
NA TRBJ1-1 TRBV21-1 CASSTDRGLCTEAFF
NA TRBJ2-5 TRBV7-7 CASSLNREETQYF
TRBD1 TRBJ1-2 TRBV29-1 CSVERTGLYGYTF
NA TRBJ1-5 TRBV18 CASSRGVNQPQHF
NA TRBJ2-1 TRBV12-2 CASRAGNEQFF
TRBD1 TRBJ2-1 TRBV10-3 CAISPGQVEGNEQFF
NA TRBJ2-1 TRBV24-1 CATSDLRQGNEQFF
TRBD2 TRBJ2-1 TRBV5-1 CASSAGLAGGPWAEQFF
NA TRBJ1-1 TRBV28 CASSWTVSGDTEAFF
TRBD2 TRBJ2-5 TRBV11-3 CASSLDASGRGETQYF
NA TRBJ2-7 TRBV29-1 CSVKTPDSPYEQYF
NA TRBJ2-2 TRBV5-1 CASSLGLNTGELFF
TRBD2 TRBJ2-4 TRBV6-6 CASSPNPGLAGGRKNIQYF
NA TRBJ1-1 TRBV11-2 CASSLDSLRVAFF
TRBD1 TRBJ1-5 TRBV28 CASSATTGTGLQPQHF
NA TRBJ1-5 TRBV3-1/TRBV3-2 CASSSGLGNQPQHF
NA TRBJ2-3 TRBV5-1 CASRGDKTDTQYF
NA TRBJ1-5 TRBV19 CATSDSQKRGQPQHF
NA TRBJ2-1 TRBV6-2/TRBV6-3 CASSYLGLYNEQFF
NA TRBJ1-3 TRBV5-1 CASNDEGASGNTIYF
TRBD1 TRBJ1-2 TRBV6-5 CASMTGTGNYGYTF
NA TRBJ2-7 TRBV2 CASRVPRLLEGDVQEQYF
NA TRBJ1-1 TRBV10-3 CATTPQVTMNTEAFF